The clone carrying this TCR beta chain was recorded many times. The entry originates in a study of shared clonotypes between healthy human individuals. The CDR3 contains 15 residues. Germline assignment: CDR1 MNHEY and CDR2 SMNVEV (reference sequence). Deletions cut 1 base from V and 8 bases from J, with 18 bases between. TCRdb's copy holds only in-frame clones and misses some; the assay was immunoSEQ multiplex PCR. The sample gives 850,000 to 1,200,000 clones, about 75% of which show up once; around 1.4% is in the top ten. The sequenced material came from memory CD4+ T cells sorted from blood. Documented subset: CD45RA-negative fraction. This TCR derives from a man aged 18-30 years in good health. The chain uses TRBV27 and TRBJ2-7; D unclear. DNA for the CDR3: TGTGCCAGCAGTTTATTGGGCAGGAACGCTATCAAGCAGTACTTC. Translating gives CASSLLGRNAIKQYF.